Listed here is a single TCR beta chain. This sample was included in a study of cytomegalovirus exposure and HLA in healthy donors. PCR involved 60 Vbeta and 13 Jbeta primers. Repertoires were generated with immunoSEQ multiplex PCR, while TCRdb's copy carries only in-frame clones and drops some. Of hundreds of thousands of clones listed, roughly 70% are singletons. The CDR3 is 15 residues long. The V and J ends lost 6 bases and 4 bases, in that order; junction bases with no gene match: 8. The germline gives CDR1 MNHNS, CDR2 SASEGT. The receptor comes from a man aged 40-49 years in good health and CMV-seropositive. The sample taken for sequencing was PBMCs. The rearrangement links TRBV6-1 to TRBJ2-5, with TRBD1 identical over 10 bases. The CDR3 DNA follows: TGTGCCAGCAGGGCGATGACAGGGGGCGGAGAGACCCAGTACTTC. Translation gives CASRAMTGGGETQYF.